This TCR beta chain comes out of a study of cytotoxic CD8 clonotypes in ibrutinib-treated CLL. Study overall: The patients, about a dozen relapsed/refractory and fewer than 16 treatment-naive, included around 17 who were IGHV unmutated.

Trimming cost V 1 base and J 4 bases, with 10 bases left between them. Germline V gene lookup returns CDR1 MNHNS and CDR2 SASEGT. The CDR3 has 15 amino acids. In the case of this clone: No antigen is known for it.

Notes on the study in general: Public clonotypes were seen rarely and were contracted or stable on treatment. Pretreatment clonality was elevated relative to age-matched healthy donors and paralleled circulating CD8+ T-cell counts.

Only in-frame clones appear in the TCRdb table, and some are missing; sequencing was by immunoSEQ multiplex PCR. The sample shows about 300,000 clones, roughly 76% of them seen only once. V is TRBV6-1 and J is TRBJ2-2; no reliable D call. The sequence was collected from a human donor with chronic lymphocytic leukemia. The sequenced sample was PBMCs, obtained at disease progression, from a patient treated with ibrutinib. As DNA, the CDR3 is TGTGCCAGCAGTGAAGAGGGTCGTCGCACCGGGGAGCTGTTTTTT. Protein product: CASSEEGRRTGELFF.